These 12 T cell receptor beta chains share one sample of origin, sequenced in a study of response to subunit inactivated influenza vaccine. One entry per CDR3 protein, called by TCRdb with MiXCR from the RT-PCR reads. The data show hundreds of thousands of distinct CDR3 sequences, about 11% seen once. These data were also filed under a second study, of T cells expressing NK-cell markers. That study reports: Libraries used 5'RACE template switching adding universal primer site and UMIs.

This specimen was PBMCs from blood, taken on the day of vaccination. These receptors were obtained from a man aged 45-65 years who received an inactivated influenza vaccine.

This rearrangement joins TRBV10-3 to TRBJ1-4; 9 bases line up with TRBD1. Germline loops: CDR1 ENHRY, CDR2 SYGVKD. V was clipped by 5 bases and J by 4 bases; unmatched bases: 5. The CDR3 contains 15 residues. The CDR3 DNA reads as TGTGCCATCAGTCCAGGGGACAGGGATAATGAAAAACTGTTTTTT. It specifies CAISPGDRDNEKLFF.

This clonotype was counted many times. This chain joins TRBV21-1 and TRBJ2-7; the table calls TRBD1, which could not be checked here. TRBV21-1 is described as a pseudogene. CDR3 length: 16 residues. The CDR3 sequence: CASSTPIHRDTYEQYF. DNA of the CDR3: TGTGCCAGCAGCACCCCGATTCACAGGGACACCTACGAGCAGTACTTC.

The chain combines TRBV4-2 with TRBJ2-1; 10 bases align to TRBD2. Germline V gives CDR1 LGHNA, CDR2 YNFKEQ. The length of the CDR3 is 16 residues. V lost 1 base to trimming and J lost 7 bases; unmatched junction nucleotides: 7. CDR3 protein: CASSQAGAGGRNEQFF. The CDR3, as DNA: TGTGCCAGCAGCCAAGCCGGAGCGGGGGGGCGGAATGAGCAGTTCTTC.

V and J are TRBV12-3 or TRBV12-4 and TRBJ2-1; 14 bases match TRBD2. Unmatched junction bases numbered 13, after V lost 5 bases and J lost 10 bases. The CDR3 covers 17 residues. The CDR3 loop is CASSGASRLAGGQEQFF. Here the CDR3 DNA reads TGTGCCAGCAGTGGCGCCTCAAGACTAGCGGGGGGGCAAGAGCAGTTCTTC.

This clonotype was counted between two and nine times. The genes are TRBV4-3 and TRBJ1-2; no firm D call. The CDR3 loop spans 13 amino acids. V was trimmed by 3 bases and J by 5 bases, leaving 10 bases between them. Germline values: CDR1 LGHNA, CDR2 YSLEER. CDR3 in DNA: TGCGCCAGCAGCCATGGTAGTCGGTATGGCTACACCTTC. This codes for CASSHGSRYGYTF.

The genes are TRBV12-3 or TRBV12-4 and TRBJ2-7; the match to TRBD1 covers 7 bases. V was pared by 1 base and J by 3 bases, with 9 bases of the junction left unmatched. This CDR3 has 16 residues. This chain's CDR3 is CASSLDRGTLGYEQYF. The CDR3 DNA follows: TGTGCCAGCAGTTTAGACAGGGGAACCTTAGGCTACGAGCAGTACTTC.

The CDR3: CSASLRGLAPYEQYF. The CDR3 DNA is TGCAGTGCTAGTTTAAGAGGACTTGCTCCCTACGAGCAGTACTTC. The chain links TRBV20-1 to TRBJ2-7, with D possibly being TRBD2 (5 bases). Germline CDR1 DFQATT, CDR2 SNEGSKA (reference sequence). V gave up 3 bases and J gave up 2 bases, with 17 bases separating them. The CDR3 is 15 residues long.

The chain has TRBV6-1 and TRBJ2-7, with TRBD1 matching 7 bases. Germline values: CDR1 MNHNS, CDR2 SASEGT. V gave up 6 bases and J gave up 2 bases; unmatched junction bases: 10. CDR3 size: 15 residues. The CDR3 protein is CASRPGQASPYEQYF. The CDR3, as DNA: TGTGCCAGCAGACCAGGACAGGCCTCTCCCTACGAGCAGTACTTC.

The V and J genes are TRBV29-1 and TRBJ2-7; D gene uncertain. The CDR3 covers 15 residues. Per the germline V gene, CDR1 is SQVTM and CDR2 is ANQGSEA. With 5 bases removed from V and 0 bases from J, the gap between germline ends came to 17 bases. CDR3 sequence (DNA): TGCAGCGTTCTTAGGAGAAGTCGTAGCTCCTACGAGCAGTACTTC. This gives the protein CSVLRRSRSSYEQYF.

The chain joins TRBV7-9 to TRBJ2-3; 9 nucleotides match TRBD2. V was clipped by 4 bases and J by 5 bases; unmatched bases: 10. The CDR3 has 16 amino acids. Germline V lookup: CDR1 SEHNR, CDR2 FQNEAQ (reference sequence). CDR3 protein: CASSSSGTSRVDTQYF. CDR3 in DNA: TGTGCCAGCAGCTCCTCCGGGACTAGCCGGGTAGATACGCAGTATTTT.

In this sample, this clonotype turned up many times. The CDR3 sequence: CASSPISENTEAFF. CDR3 sequence (DNA): TGTGCCAGCTCACCTATTTCGGAGAACACTGAAGCTTTCTTT. The rearrangement uses TRBV18 and TRBJ1-1; D is uncertain. Germline V gene sequence: CDR1 KGHSH, CDR2 LQKENI. The CDR3 sequence is 14 residues long. Trimming took off 3 bases at V and 1 base at J, with 9 bases between the two ends.

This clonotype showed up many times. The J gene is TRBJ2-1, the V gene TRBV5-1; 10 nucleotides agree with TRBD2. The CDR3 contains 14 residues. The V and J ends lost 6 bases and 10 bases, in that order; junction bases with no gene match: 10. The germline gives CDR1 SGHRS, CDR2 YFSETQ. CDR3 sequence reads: CASTPSGGAGEQFF. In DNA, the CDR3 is TGCGCCAGCACGCCTAGCGGGGGAGCAGGAGAGCAGTTCTTC.